This T cell receptor beta chain was profiled in a study of siplizumab effects on memory and regulatory T cells (dated by TCRdb to the late 2010s). For context, the study as a whole: The study looked at the effect of siplizumab, an anti-CD2 antibody, on alloreactive T-cell subsets in allogeneic mixed lymphocyte reactions made from human PBMCs.

Study-level results and caveats: Compared with memory T cells, unstimulated naive T cells appeared more diverse, and naive cells seemed to make a substantial contribution to the alloresponse. In reactions with siplizumab, an average of roughly 70% of mappable alloreactive CD4+ clones were Treg-derived, compared with roughly 26% in control reactions. The cumulative frequency of alloreactive sequences that could be traced back to unstimulated CD4+ memory T cells was significantly reduced by siplizumab. Whether proliferating Tregs from siplizumab cultures actually had suppressive function was not functionally confirmed. Because sequences below about 10^-5 frequency were poorly captured, only a minor fraction of alloreactive clones could be mapped to unstimulated subsets. Roughly 75-97% of proliferating CD4+ or CD8+ clones could not be assigned a naive or memory phenotype.

Sorted unstimulated T cells and proliferating T cells recovered from mixed lymphocyte reactions underwent TCRbeta CDR3 sequencing. Fresh whole blood from 9 to 11 HLA-typed healthy donors was used to isolate PBMCs. To map where alloreactive clones came from, unstimulated CD4+ regulatory T cells were FACS-sorted. Library generation was performed with the immunoSEQ multiplex PCR assay. About 10^5 TCR templates per sample were assayed by the deep sequencing platform. Genomic DNA extracted from sorted T cells was the material used for TCRbeta CDR3 sequencing. The paper's processing steps were these. The R programming language was used for clonal analysis of TCRbeta CDR3 data. Alloreactive CD4+ and CD8+ clones were defined by comparing unstimulated samples with post-reaction CFSE-low samples. Regulatory or non-regulatory origin was assigned to alloreactive CD4+ clones by matching of sequences to sorted unstimulated Treg and non-Treg repertoires. Not all clones reach the TCRdb copy of this immuneACCESS table, which keeps in-frame sequences only. Checked studies attribute under half of the gap to unresolved V genes and leave the rest unexplained. V and J calls and clone size are copied from that table; D and trimming were computed from the DNA. This sample has about 100,000 clones in its table, and 92% of those were observed once. Around 0.68% of the sample is taken by the ten largest.

As to this clone: Its antigen has not been determined. Per-nucleotide qualities are absent, and no much larger clonotype sits a single base away.

Trimming removed 4 bases from V and 5 bases from J, leaving 15 bases between the germline ends. The CDR3 goes from the cysteine to the phenylalanine over 15 residues. This entry keeps only the CDR3 DNA: 45 bases, framed from base 1. The germline V gene (reference sequence) gives CDR1 as MNHEY and CDR2 as SMNVEV. The chain is encoded by TRBV27 joined to TRBJ1-5, with an unclear D gene assignment. Sample: Tregs sorted from blood. The receptor comes from a human donor in good health. The base sequence is TGTGCCAGCAGTTCTGGGTATCCCTCCTATCAGCCCCAGCATTTT. Translated, it reads CASSSGYPSYQPQHF.